A single sample gave rise to the 10 T cell receptor beta chains below, sequenced in a study of blood T cells in healthy people across ages. The use of a sample-barcoded 5' primer and a J-beta primer mix characterized a second PCR of roughly 6 to 11 cycles. TCRdb analysed the 5' RACE reads with MiXCR anew, one entry per CDR3 protein. The table includes fewer than 2 million distinct CDR3 sequences, roughly two fifths detected once. Specimen: blood. These receptors were collected from a human donor in good health.

This chain links TRBV12-3 or TRBV12-4 with TRBJ2-1, with D tentatively TRBD1 or TRBD2 (5 bases each). With 6 bases removed from V and 5 bases from J, the gap between germline ends came to 20 bases. The CDR3 sequence is 16 residues long. The CDR3 loop reads CASSQLISGGHNEQFF. CDR3 DNA sequence: TGTGCCAGCAGCCAACTCATTTCTGGGGGACACAATGAGCAGTTCTTC.

A remark on this clonotype: The junction departs from the called germline gene at one end, perhaps through a read error. The chain couples TRBV7-2 to TRBJ2-7; TRBD2 matches 12 bases. Germline lookup yields CDR1 SGHTA and CDR2 FQGNSA. The CDR3 runs to 16 residues. The CDR3 region has the DNA TGTGCCAGCAACTTAGCGTCGGGGACTAGCGGGTACGAGCAGTACTTC. Protein product: CASNLASGTSGYEQYF.

The chain is built from TRBV10-3 and TRBJ1-2; 7 bases agree with TRBD1. Looked up from germline, CDR1 is ENHRY and CDR2 is SYGVKD. V shed 2 bases, J shed 2 bases, and the junction held 5 bases outside the gene matches. This CDR3 is 15 amino acids long. CDR3 in amino acids: CAISEAGQINYGYTF. CDR3 sequence (DNA): TGTGCCATCAGTGAGGCGGGACAGATAAACTATGGCTACACCTTC.

The chain links TRBV29-1 to TRBJ2-2, with 7 bases identical to TRBD1. The CDR3 sequence is 14 residues long. The ends lost 6 bases at V and 6 bases at J; junction bases unmatched: 10. Germline CDR1 and CDR2: SQVTM and ANQGSEA. CDR3 in DNA: TGCAGCGTAGCGACAGGGACGGGCGCCGGGGAGCTGTTTTTT. It yields the protein CSVATGTGAGELFF.

This chain joins TRBV7-2 and TRBJ2-2; perhaps TRBD1 as D (6 bases). Germline values: CDR1 SGHTA, CDR2 FQGNSA. Trimming left V 5 bases short and J 5 bases short, with 12 bases between. This CDR3 comprises 14 residues. The CDR3 reads CASSGTGPTGELFF. CDR3 DNA: TGTGCCAGCAGCGGAACAGGGCCTACCGGGGAGCTGTTTTTT.

V is TRBV2 and J is TRBJ2-7; D is unresolved. Trimming cost V 8 bases and J 5 bases, with 4 bases left between them. Germline V gene sequence: CDR1 SNHLY, CDR2 FYNNEI. The CDR3 contains 9 residues. CDR3 nucleotides: TGTGCCAGCGGGGACGAGCAGTACTTC. Protein sequence: CASGDEQYF.

The rearrangement links TRBV7-2 to TRBJ2-1, with D uncertain. Looked up from germline, CDR1 is SGHTA and CDR2 is FQGNSA. Trimming took off 4 bases at V and 1 base at J, with 11 bases between the two ends. The CDR3 contains 15 residues. Here the CDR3 reads CASSSGLGSYNEQFF. The CDR3 DNA is TGTGCCAGCAGCTCCGGGTTGGGATCCTACAATGAGCAGTTCTTC.

This chain's CDR3 is CASSLLRTGYGYTF. The CDR3 nucleotides read TGCGCCAGCAGCTTGCTCCGGACAGGCTATGGCTACACCTTC. The genes are TRBV5-1 and TRBJ1-2; TRBD1 matches at 7 bases. With V trimmed by 1 base and J by 4 bases, 4 bases remained unmatched. Per the germline V gene, CDR1 is SGHRS and CDR2 is YFSETQ. The CDR3 loop spans 14 amino acids.

This clonotype was seen a few times. The V gene is TRBV15, the J gene TRBJ1-6, with D unclear. Germline V CDR1 and CDR2: LNHNV, YYDKDF (reference sequence). The V end was cut by 1 base, the J end by 3 bases, with 7 bases between. This CDR3 is 15 amino acids long. The CDR3 spells CATSRADYYNSPLHF. The CDR3 DNA reads as TGTGCCACCAGCAGAGCGGATTACTATAATTCACCCCTCCACTTT.

The chain recombines TRBV6-5 with TRBJ1-2; tentatively, D is TRBD1 (6 bases). This CDR3 comprises 14 residues. CDR1 and CDR2 from the germline V gene are MNHEY and SVGAGI. V was trimmed by 2 bases and J by 6 bases, leaving 13 bases between them. The DNA of the CDR3 is TGTGCCAGCAGTTACAGGGACATCAGACATGGCTACACCTTC. Its translation: CASSYRDIRHGYTF.